This T cell receptor beta chain was retrieved from a study of OX40 agonist ivuxolimab in advanced cancers. Whole-study context: Ivuxolimab, which patients received intravenously every 2 weeks, was dosed at 0.01 to 10 mg/kg. Study-wide results and caveats: Among the lowest levels of clonal expansion were found in partial responders at 0.1-3.0 mg/kg. The average count of expanded clones was higher among CD8+ T cells than among CD4+.

Germline V gene data show CDR1 as LNHDA and CDR2 as SQIVND (reference sequence). This CDR3 comprises 13 residues. Between the trimmed V and J ends, which lost 4 bases and 1 base, there was a span of 7 bases. Patients had blood sampled at baseline and again on cycle 4 day 1 and cycle 7 day 1. Clones were read by immunoSEQ multiplex PCR, and TCRdb kept only the in-frame ones, dropping some. The repertoire holds about 53,000 clones, with about 88% as singletons. Regarding this clone: Its specificity is not known.

The rearrangement uses TRBV19 and TRBJ1-1; D unclear. Sample: CD4+ or CD8+ T cells sorted from blood, taken in a trial of the OX40 agonist ivuxolimab. The origin of this receptor is an adult with an advanced solid tumor such as melanoma, head and neck, liver or kidney cancer. The CDR3 loop is CASSKNGNTEAFF. CDR3 DNA: TGTGCCAGTAGTAAGAACGGGAACACTGAAGCTTTCTTT.